The 27 T cell receptor beta chains below come from one sample, sequenced in a study of T cell changes during pregnancy in multiple sclerosis. Clones were sequenced by immunoSEQ multiplex PCR, and TCRdb holds only the in-frame ones, with some missing. The table lists 100,000 or so clones, approximately 90% of them singletons. Sequencing was performed on peripheral blood, taken in the second trimester of pregnancy. These receptors were collected from a female donor in good health, enrolled as a control in a pregnancy study.

Note on this clone: One end of the junction is discordant with germline, which a read error may explain. The chain recombines TRBV7-9 with TRBJ1-4, with D unclear. The CDR3 contains 11 residues. Germline values: CDR1 SEHNR, CDR2 FQNEAQ (reference sequence). CDR3 nucleotides: TGTGCCAGCAGCTCCGCCCTTGATCAGGTTTTT. It codes for CASSSALDQVF.

The gene calls are TRBV7-9 and TRBJ1-4; possible D gene TRBD1, 5 bases. This CDR3 spans 16 amino acids. Trimming cost V 5 bases and J 3 bases, with 16 bases left between them. In germline, CDR1 is SEHNR, CDR2 FQNEAQ (reference sequence). DNA for the CDR3: TGTGCCAGCAGCCCGGACCTCCGGGGGGCTAATGAAAAACTGTTTTTT. Its translation: CASSPDLRGANEKLFF.

V gene TRBV5-1 combines with J gene TRBJ2-3, with 8 bases aligning to TRBD2. Germline CDR1 and CDR2: SGHRS and YFSETQ. J gave up 0 bases and V 3 bases, and 3 bases lay outside the gene matches. CDR3 size: 15 residues. In DNA form, the CDR3 reads TGCGCCAGCAGCTGGGGACTAGGGAGCACAGATACGCAGTATTTT. This sequence encodes CASSWGLGSTDTQYF.

The CDR3: CASSPGTGQRLYEKLFF. In DNA form, the CDR3 reads TGTGCCAGCAGTCCCGGGACAGGACAACGCCTTTACGAAAAACTGTTTTTT. The chain combines TRBV27 with TRBJ1-4, with 8 positions matching TRBD1. This CDR3 spans 17 amino acids. The germline V gene encodes CDR1 MNHEY and CDR2 SMNVEV (reference sequence). V lost 5 bases to trimming and J lost 8 bases; unmatched junction nucleotides: 16.

This clone has only one observation. The chain employs TRBV4-2 and TRBJ2-1, with a weak D call TRBD2 (6 bases). V shed 3 bases and J shed 6 bases, with 15 bases lying between them. The CDR3 totals 15 residues. Germline V gene sequence: CDR1 LGHNA, CDR2 YNFKEQ. The CDR3 protein is CASSHVGLSRNEQFF. The CDR3 DNA sequence: TGTGCCAGCAGCCACGTAGGACTATCCCGCAATGAGCAGTTCTTC.

The chain couples TRBV5-1 to TRBJ2-5; weak D call: TRBD2 (6 bases). The germline V gene has CDR1 SGHRS and CDR2 YFSETQ. Trimming cost V 7 bases and J 5 bases, with 18 bases left between them. This CDR3 comprises 14 residues. CDR3 in amino acids: CASHGTPGVETQYF. The CDR3 DNA reads TGCGCCAGCCACGGGACCCCGGGGGTGGAGACCCAGTACTTC.

The rearrangement joins TRBV11-3 to TRBJ1-1; no clear D. The CDR3 is made up of 13 amino acids. Germline V gives CDR1 SGHNT, CDR2 YENEEA. V lost 3 bases and J lost 0, with 5 bases in between. CDR3 protein: CASSFTVNTEAFF. The DNA of the CDR3 is TGTGCCAGCAGCTTTACGGTGAACACTGAAGCTTTCTTT.

The rearrangement links TRBV11-2 to TRBJ2-7; a weak D match, TRBD2 (6 bases). This CDR3 is 14 amino acids long. Germline values: CDR1 SGHAT, CDR2 FQNNGV. Trimming stripped 5 bases from V and 7 bases from J, with 18 bases between. CDR3 DNA sequence: TGTGCCAGCAGCCCCCGGGACTCCCGGCGGGAGCAGTACTTC. It specifies CASSPRDSRREQYF.

The CDR3: CASSGGAGGTEQFF. The DNA for the CDR3 is TGTGCCAGCAGCGGGGGAGCGGGAGGGACTGAGCAGTTCTTC. This chain connects TRBV9 to TRBJ2-1; 10 bases line up with TRBD2. The CDR3 totals 14 residues. V shed 3 bases, J shed 9 bases, and the junction held 6 bases outside the gene matches. Germline-derived CDR1 and CDR2 are SGDLS and YYNGEE.

The chain joins TRBV19 to TRBJ2-1; 10 bases are a match to TRBD2. The germline V gene encodes CDR1 LNHDA and CDR2 SQIVND (reference sequence). The CDR3 is 12 amino acids. After removal of 10 bases from V and 10 bases from J, the junction contained 7 bases not matched to a gene. In DNA form, the CDR3 reads TGTGCCACAAGGGGACTAGCGAAAGAGCAGTTCTTC. Protein sequence: CATRGLAKEQFF.

The chain has TRBV11-2 and TRBJ1-6; the D gene is possibly TRBD1 (6 bases). Looked up from germline, CDR1 is SGHAT and CDR2 is FQNNGV. The CDR3 runs 15 residues. The germline V and J ends were trimmed by 1 base and 6 bases, with 10 bases remaining between them. CDR3 in amino acids: CASSLAGRGNSPLHF. As DNA, the CDR3 is TGTGCCAGCAGCTTAGCGGGCAGGGGTAATTCACCCCTCCACTTT.

The V call is TRBV7-2, the J call TRBJ1-1; 9 nucleotides line up with TRBD1. V was pared by 4 bases and J by 6 bases, with 9 bases of the junction left unmatched. Germline CDR1 reads SGHTA; CDR2 reads FQGNSA. The CDR3 has 15 amino acids. CDR3 sequence reads: CASSSPGQGNPEAFF. In nucleotides, the CDR3 is TGTGCCAGCAGCTCGCCGGGACAGGGAAACCCTGAAGCTTTCTTT.

The rearrangement joins TRBV7-2 to TRBJ2-3; possibly TRBD2 for D (6 bases). There are 11 residues in the CDR3. Germline CDR1 is SGHTA and CDR2 is FQGNSA. The V gene lost 8 bases and the J gene lost 8 bases, with 11 bases spanning the gap. In DNA, the CDR3 is TGTGCCAGCGCGGAGGGTTTTACGCAGTATTTT. Translating gives CASAEGFTQYF.

The chain uses TRBV18 and TRBJ1-4, with 7 bases fitting TRBD1. CDR3 length equals 15 residues. V shed 5 bases and J 4 bases; nucleotides not matched to a gene: 7. CDR1 KGHSH and CDR2 LQKENI come from the germline V gene. The CDR3 loop is CASSGGTEFNEKLFF. CDR3 coding DNA: TGTGCCAGCTCAGGAGGGACAGAGTTTAATGAAAAACTGTTTTTT.

This chain uses TRBV18 with TRBJ1-2, with a possible D match to TRBD1 (5 bases). The V end was cut by 2 bases, the J end by 1 base, with 11 bases between. The V gene's germline CDR1 is KGHSH and CDR2 LQKENI. The CDR3 has 15 residues. The CDR3 spells CASSPSWGGNYGYTF. The DNA for the CDR3 is TGTGCCAGCTCACCATCCTGGGGGGGTAACTATGGCTACACCTTC.

CDR3 nucleotides: TGTGCCAGCTCTCCCCCATTAGCCGGCACAGATACGCAGTATTTT. Its protein is CASSPPLAGTDTQYF. The V call is TRBV18, the J call TRBJ2-3; D ambiguous. V was clipped by 6 bases and J by 1 base, with 14 bases between them. This CDR3 contains 15 residues. The germline V gene has CDR1 KGHSH and CDR2 LQKENI.

This chain connects TRBV6-5 to TRBJ1-1; possibly TRBD1 for D (5 bases). Trimming took off 5 bases at V and 0 bases at J, with 13 bases between the two ends. This CDR3 spans 15 amino acids. CDR1 MNHEY and CDR2 SVGAGI come from the germline V gene. Here the CDR3 DNA reads TGTGCCAGCAGTGGGGCAGGGACTATGAACACTGAAGCTTTCTTT. It encodes CASSGAGTMNTEAFF.

This chain connects TRBV18 to TRBJ2-7; 9 bases fit TRBD1. Trimming cost V 3 bases and J 5 bases; bases outside gene matches: 8. The CDR3 is 15 amino acids. In germline, CDR1 is KGHSH, CDR2 LQKENI. The CDR3, as DNA: TGTGCCAGCTCACCGGTTGGACAGGGGAATGACGAGCAGTACTTC. Protein product: CASSPVGQGNDEQYF.

The CDR3 DNA reads TGCAGCCCGAGACAGGCAGATACGCAGTATTTT. Its translation: CSPRQADTQYF. The chain joins TRBV29-1 to TRBJ2-3, with a weak D call TRBD1 (6 bases). In germline, CDR1 is SQVTM, CDR2 ANQGSEA. The CDR3 sequence is 11 residues long. Trimming took 8 bases from V and 4 from J, leaving 10 bases between them.

CDR3: CASSLGATSTEAFF. The CDR3 DNA sequence: TGCGCCAGCAGCTTGGGGGCGACGAGCACTGAAGCTTTCTTT. V usage is TRBV5-1 and J usage is TRBJ1-1; D is unresolved. Germline V lookup: CDR1 SGHRS, CDR2 YFSETQ. The CDR3 spans 14 residues. V gave up 0 bases and J gave up 4 bases, with 10 bases separating them. Supplemented by reference TRBV5-1 and TRBJ1-1, the full variable domain reads KAGVTQTPRYLIKTRGQQVTLSCSPISGHRSVSWYQQTPGQGLQFLFEYFSETQRNKGNFPGRFSGRQFSNSRSEMNVSTLELGDSALYLCASSLGATSTEAFFGQGTRLTVV.

The chain joins TRBV5-1 to TRBJ1-4, with a weak D call TRBD1 (5 bases). Germline values: CDR1 SGHRS, CDR2 YFSETQ. Trimming took 6 bases from V and 5 from J, leaving 17 bases between them. This CDR3 is built from 15 residues. CDR3 region: CASMTGAVGNEKLFF. CDR3 in DNA: TGCGCCAGCATGACTGGGGCAGTGGGGAATGAAAAACTGTTTTTT.

This chain links TRBV6-1 with TRBJ1-3; D call uncertain. Per germline, CDR1 MNHNS and CDR2 SASEGT. Trimming cost V 2 bases and J 6 bases, with 14 bases left between them. The CDR3 is made up of 15 amino acids. The CDR3 DNA reads as TGTGCCAGCAGTGAAACCCCTGTAGCCTTAAACACCATATATTTT. It codes for CASSETPVALNTIYF.

The chain recombines TRBV4-1 with TRBJ1-1; 8 bases are a match to TRBD1. The V gene's germline CDR1 is MGHRA and CDR2 YSYEKL. V dropped 5 bases and J dropped 0; count of bases not matched to a gene: 5. The CDR3 length is 15 residues. The CDR3, as DNA: TGCGCCAGCAGCACTCAACAGGGGGTGAACACTGAAGCTTTCTTT. This gives the protein CASSTQQGVNTEAFF.

The J gene is TRBJ2-3, the V gene TRBV7-2; 9 positions match TRBD2. The CDR3 length is 16 residues. The V gene end was trimmed by 1 base and the J gene end by 1 base; junction bases not matched to a gene: 3. CDR1 and CDR2 from the germline V gene are SGHTA and FQGNSA. The chain's CDR3 is CASSLVGLAGTDTQYF. The CDR3 nucleotides read TGTGCCAGCAGCTTAGTGGGACTAGCTGGCACAGATACGCAGTATTTT.

Written as DNA, the CDR3 is TGTGCCAGCAGCGCCTATTTCAACAGGGAGCAGTACTTC. Translation: CASSAYFNREQYF. The gene calls are TRBV7-2 and TRBJ2-7; D is perhaps TRBD1 (5 bases). CDR1 and CDR2 from the germline V gene are SGHTA and FQGNSA. The CDR3 length is 13 residues. The V end lost 5 bases, the J end lost 7 bases, and 15 bases lay between the germline ends.

This clone was counted a single time. This chain connects TRBV6-1 to TRBJ1-2; D remains ambiguous. Trimming took 7 bases from V and 8 from J, leaving 14 bases between them. The germline CDR1 and CDR2 sequences are MNHNS and SASEGT. The CDR3 consists of 12 residues. The CDR3 DNA reads TGTGCCAGCATACCAGGTTCGAGCGGCTACACCTTC. Protein product: CASIPGSSGYTF.

This clone has just one count. In DNA, the CDR3 is TGTGCCAGCAGCGGAGAGAGATCGGGGACTAGCCCGTACGAGCAGTACTTC. Amino acid sequence: CASSGERSGTSPYEQYF. The chain uses TRBV7-9 and TRBJ2-7; 9 positions match TRBD2. V shed 5 bases, J shed 4 bases, and the junction held 15 bases outside the gene matches. CDR1 is SEHNR, CDR2 FQNEAQ, per germline (reference sequence). The CDR3 consists of 17 residues.